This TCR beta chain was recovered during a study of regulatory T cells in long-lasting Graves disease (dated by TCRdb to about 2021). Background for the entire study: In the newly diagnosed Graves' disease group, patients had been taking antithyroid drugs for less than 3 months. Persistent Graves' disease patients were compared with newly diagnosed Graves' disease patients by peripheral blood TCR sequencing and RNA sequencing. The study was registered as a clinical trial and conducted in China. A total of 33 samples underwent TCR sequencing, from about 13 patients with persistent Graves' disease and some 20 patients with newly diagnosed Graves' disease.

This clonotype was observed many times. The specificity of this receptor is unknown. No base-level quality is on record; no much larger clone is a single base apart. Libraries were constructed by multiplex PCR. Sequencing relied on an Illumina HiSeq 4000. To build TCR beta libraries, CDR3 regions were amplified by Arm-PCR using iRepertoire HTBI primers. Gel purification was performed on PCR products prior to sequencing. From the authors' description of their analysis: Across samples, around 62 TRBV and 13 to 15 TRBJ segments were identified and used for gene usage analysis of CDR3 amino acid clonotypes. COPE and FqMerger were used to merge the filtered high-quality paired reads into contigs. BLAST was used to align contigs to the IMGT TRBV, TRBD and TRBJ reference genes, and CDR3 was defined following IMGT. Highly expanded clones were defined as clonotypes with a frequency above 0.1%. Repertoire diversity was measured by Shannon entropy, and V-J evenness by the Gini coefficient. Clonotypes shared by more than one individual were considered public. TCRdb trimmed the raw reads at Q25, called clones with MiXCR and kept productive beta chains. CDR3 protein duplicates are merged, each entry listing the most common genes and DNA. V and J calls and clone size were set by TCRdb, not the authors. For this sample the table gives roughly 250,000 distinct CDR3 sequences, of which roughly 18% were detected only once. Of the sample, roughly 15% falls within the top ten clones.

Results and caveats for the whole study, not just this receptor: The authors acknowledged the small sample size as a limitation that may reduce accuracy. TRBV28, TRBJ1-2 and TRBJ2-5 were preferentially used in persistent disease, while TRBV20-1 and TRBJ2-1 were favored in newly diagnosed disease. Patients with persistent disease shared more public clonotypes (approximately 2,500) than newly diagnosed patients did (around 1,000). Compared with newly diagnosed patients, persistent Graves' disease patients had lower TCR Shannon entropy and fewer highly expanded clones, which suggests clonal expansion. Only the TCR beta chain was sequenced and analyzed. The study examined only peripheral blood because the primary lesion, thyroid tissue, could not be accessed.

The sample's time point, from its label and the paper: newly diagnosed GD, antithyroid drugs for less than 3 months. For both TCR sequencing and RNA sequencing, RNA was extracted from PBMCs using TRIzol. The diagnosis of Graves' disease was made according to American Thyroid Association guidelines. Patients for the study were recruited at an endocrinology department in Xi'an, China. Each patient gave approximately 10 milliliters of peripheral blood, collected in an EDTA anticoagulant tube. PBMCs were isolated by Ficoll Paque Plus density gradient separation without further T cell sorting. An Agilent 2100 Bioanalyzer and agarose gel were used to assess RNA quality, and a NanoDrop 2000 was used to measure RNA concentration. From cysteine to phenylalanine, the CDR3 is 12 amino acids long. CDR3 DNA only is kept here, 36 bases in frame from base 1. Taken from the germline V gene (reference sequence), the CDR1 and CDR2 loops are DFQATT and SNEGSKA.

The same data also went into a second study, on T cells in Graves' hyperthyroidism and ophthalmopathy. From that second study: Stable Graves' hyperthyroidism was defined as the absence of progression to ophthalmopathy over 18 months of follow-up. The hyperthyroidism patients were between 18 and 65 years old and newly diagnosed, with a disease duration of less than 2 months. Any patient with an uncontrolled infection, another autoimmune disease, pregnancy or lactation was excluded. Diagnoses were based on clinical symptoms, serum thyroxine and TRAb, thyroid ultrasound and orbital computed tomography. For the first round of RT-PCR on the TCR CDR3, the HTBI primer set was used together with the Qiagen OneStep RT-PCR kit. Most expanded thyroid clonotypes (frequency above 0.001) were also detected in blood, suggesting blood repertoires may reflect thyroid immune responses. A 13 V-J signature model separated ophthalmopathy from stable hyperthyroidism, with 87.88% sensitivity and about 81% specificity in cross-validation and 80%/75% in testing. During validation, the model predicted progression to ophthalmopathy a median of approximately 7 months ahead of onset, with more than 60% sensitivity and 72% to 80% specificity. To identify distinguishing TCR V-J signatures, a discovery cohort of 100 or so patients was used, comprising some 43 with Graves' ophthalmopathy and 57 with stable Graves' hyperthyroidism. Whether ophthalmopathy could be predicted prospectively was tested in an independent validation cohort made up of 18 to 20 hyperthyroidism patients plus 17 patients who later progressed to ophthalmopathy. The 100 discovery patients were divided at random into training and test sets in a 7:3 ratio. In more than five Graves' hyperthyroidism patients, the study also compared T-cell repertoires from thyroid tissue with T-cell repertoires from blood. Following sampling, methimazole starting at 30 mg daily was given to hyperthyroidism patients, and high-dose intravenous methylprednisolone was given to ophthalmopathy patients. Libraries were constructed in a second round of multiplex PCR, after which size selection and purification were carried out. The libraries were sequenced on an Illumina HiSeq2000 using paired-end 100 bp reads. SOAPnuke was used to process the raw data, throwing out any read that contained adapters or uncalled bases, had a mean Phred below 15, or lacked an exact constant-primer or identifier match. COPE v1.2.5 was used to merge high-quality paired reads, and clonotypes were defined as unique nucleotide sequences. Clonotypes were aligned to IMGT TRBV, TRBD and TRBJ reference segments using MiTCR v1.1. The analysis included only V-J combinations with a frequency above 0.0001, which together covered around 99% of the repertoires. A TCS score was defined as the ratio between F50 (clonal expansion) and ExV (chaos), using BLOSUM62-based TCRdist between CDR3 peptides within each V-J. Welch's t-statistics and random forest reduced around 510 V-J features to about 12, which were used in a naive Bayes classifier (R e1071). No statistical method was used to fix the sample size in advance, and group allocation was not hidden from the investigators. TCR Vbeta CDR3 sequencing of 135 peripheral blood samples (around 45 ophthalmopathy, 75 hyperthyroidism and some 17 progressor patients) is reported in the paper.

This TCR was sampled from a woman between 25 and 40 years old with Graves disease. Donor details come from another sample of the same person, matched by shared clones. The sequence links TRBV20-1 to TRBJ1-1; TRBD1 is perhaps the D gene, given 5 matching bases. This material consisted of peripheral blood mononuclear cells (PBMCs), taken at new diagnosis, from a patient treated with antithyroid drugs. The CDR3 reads CRLQMGDTEAFF. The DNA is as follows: TGCAGGCTACAAATGGGGGACACTGAAGCTTTCTTT.